This entry is about one T cell receptor (beta chain). The antigen is unknown. The data stem from a study of T cell responses to AZD1222 COVID-19 vaccine. This table comes from immunoSEQ multiplex PCR, and its TCRdb copy is limited to in-frame clones, with some not included. The sample carries 120,000 to 150,000 clones, approximately 90% recorded once. The CDR3 runs to 15 residues. V gave up 5 bases and J gave up 2 bases, with 13 bases separating them. Germline assignment: CDR1 LNHDA and CDR2 SQIVND (reference sequence). Findings and caveats of the study: Spike-spanning, vaccine-associated CD4 TCRs were dominant at 160-218 and 743-854. Just a handful of people given AZD1222 tested seropositive at baseline. Donors were largely white British and mainly female; clonal diversity was possibly underestimated.

The input for sequencing was peripheral blood, taken 28 days after the second AZD1222 dose. This chain uses TRBV19 with TRBJ1-3; possible D gene TRBD1, 5 bases. This clonotype was sampled from an adult who received the AZD1222 COVID-19 vaccine. The CDR3: CASSSGTDPGNTIYF. The CDR3 nucleotides read TGTGCCAGTAGTTCCGGGACCGATCCTGGAAACACCATATATTTT.